This paragraph reports one TCR beta chain. The data stem from a study of shared clonotypes between healthy human individuals. The CDR3 loop spans 12 amino acids. The germline V and J ends were trimmed by 4 bases and 4 bases, with 6 bases remaining between them. Per germline, CDR1 SGHNT and CDR2 YENEEA. The repertoire was sequenced with immunoSEQ multiplex PCR; TCRdb's copy has only in-frame clones and lacks some. The sample lists some 2,000,000 clones; roughly 96% were seen once. The sequenced sample consisted of naive CD4+ T cells sorted from blood. Subset meaning: CD45RA+ positively selected. The receptor was isolated from a man aged 18-30 years in good health. The chain employs TRBV11-3 and TRBJ2-3; D gene ambiguous. The CDR3 nucleotides read TGTGCCAGCAGCTCCGATGCAGATACGCAGTATTTT. It encodes CASSSDADTQYF.